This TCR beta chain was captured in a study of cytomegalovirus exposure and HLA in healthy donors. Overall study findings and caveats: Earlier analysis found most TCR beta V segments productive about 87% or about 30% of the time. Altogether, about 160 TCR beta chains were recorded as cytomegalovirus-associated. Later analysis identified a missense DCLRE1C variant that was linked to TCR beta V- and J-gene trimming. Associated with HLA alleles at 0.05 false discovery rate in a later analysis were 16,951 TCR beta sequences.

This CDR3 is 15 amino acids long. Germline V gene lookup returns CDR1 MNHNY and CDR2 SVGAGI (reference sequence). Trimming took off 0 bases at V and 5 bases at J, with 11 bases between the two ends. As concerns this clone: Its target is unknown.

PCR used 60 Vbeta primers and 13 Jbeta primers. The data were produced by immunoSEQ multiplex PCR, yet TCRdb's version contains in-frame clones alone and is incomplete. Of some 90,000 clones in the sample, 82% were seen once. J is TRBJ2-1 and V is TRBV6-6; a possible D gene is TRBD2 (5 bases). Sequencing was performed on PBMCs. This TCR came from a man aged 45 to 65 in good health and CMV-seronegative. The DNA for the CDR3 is TGTGCCAGCAGTTACTCGCGGCCCGGGGACAATGAGCAGTTCTTC. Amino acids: CASSYSRPGDNEQFF.